This T cell receptor (beta chain) was sequenced during a study of naive and memory T cell subsets. Amplification of ligated cDNA took four PCR rounds with SP2 and nested alpha and beta constant primers. Reverse transcription of blood and skin TCR RNA was primed at alpha and beta constant regions. TCRdb itself ran the 5' RACE reads through MiXCR, one entry per CDR3 protein. This sample has 25,000 to 35,000 distinct CDR3 sequences; approximately 15% occur once, and the top ten carry 2.6%. An oligonucleotide containing a UMI was ligated to the 3' end of TCR cDNA. Study outcomes and limitations: TCR transcript changes with activation or differentiation may affect this RNA method.

This clonotype was counted many times. Antigen unknown. V lost 4 bases and J lost 6, with 19 bases in between. The CDR3 is made up of 15 amino acids. The germline V gene has CDR1 SGHRS and CDR2 YFSETQ. This sequence joins TRBV5-1 and TRBJ1-1, with D maybe TRBD1 (5 bases). The receptor was isolated from a female donor in good health. CDR3 protein: CASSPGHVSIAEAFF. The CDR3 DNA follows: TGCGCCAGCAGCCCAGGACATGTCTCTATCGCTGAAGCTTTCTTT.